This TCR beta chain emerged from a study of shared clonotypes between healthy human individuals. Produced via immunoSEQ multiplex PCR; TCRdb's table is partial and in-frame only. The sample carries around 2.1 million clones, about 94% recorded once. A word on this clone: This sample includes further DNA sequences coding for the same CDR3.

The sequenced sample consisted of naive CD4+ T cells sorted from blood. Subset here: CD45RA+ positively selected. The TCR comes from a man aged 18 to 29 in good health.

CDR3 nucleotide sequence: TGCGCCAGCAGCCAAGAAGGAGGGGGTAATTCACCCCTCCACTTT. Encoded protein: CASSQEGGGNSPLHF. This rearrangement joins TRBV4-1 to TRBJ1-6; D perhaps matches TRBD1 (6 bases). This CDR3 spans 15 amino acids. The V gene's germline CDR1 is MGHRA and CDR2 YSYEKL. V dropped 0 bases and J dropped 6 bases, with 9 bases sitting between them.